This T cell receptor beta chain is from a study of shared clonotypes between healthy human individuals. Study-wide points: In the sorted subsets, rarefaction showed sequencing was incomplete despite large depth.

Every immunoSEQ plate was one replicate of a subset's evenly spread DNA. The repertoire was sequenced with immunoSEQ multiplex PCR; TCRdb's copy has only in-frame clones and lacks some. The sample records millions of clones, 90% to 95% being singletons. CD45RO-negative, CCR7-positively selected cells formed the naive CD8 fraction, excluding terminally differentiated effector memory CD45RA+ cells. Concerning this clone: Its antigen is unidentified.

The germline V gene encodes CDR1 SGDLS and CDR2 YYNGEE. Trimming shortened V by 4 bases and J by 7 bases, and 15 bases separated the two germline ends. The CDR3 consists of 14 residues. The V call is TRBV9, the J call TRBJ1-5; D gene unclear. Sequenced input: naive CD8+ T cells from PBMCs. This TCR was sampled from a man between 18 and 35 years old in good health. Some clones in this sample may be carry-over from other donors' samples. CDR3 DNA: TGTGCCAGCAGCCCCGATGGGGATCACCAGCCCCAGCATTTT. This sequence encodes CASSPDGDHQPQHF.